This T cell receptor beta chain was identified in a study of CD8+ T cells in alopecia areata. There are 11 residues in the CDR3. Germline V gives CDR1 GTSNPN, CDR2 SVGIG (reference sequence). Trimming removed 4 bases from V and 6 bases from J, with 8 bases in between. cDNA prepared by RNA extraction and subsequent reverse transcription served as the template for sequencing. Here immunoSEQ multiplex PCR was the method, and the copy in TCRdb shows in-frame clones only, minus some. The data hold about 180,000 clones, with roughly 60% observed a single time. This receptor was obtained from a human donor with alopecia areata. V gene TRBV30 combines with J gene TRBJ2-3; D unclear. The specimen was CD4+ T cells sorted from blood, collected at week 0. The CDR3 nucleotides read TGTGCCTGGACCCCGGCGGATACGCAGTATTTT. It specifies CAWTPADTQYF.